The 15 T cell receptor beta chains in this list originate from one sample, sequenced in a study of T cells in Graves' hyperthyroidism and ophthalmopathy (dated by TCRdb to the late 2010s). Library method: multiplex PCR. Sequenced using an Illumina HiSeq 2000. The TCR beta CDR3 regions were amplified from RNA transcripts. A first-round RT-PCR of the TCR CDR3 used the HTBI primer set with the Qiagen OneStep RT-PCR kit. The public reads were run again by TCRdb, first through fastp at Q25 and then through MiXCR, and only productive beta chains were kept. When rows share a CDR3 protein, they turn into one entry using the most common DNA and genes. The sample profile shows around 600,000 distinct CDR3 sequences; approximately 16% of them were found once. The ten biggest clones cover roughly 3.3% of the sample. The material sequenced was blood. The receptor set was obtained from a middle-aged woman with Graves' ophthalmopathy.

This chain uses TRBV10-1 with TRBJ2-3; tentatively, D is TRBD1 or TRBD2 (5 bases each). V lost 8 bases and J 4 bases, leaving 19 bases between the germline ends. CDR1 is WNHNN, CDR2 SYGVQD, per germline (reference sequence). This CDR3 is 15 amino acids long. The CDR3 loop is CASSPAMSGPDTQYF. The CDR3 bases are TGCGCCAGCTCCCCGGCGATGTCGGGGCCAGATACGCAGTATTTT.

The sample holds a few counts of this clonotype. This chain connects TRBV20-1 to TRBJ1-4; the D is unclear. V lost 5 bases to trimming and J lost 0 bases, with 10 bases between them. CDR1 and CDR2 (germline): DFQATT, SNEGSKA (reference sequence). This CDR3 contains 14 residues. The CDR3 loop reads CSAVSGATNEKLFF. Written as DNA, the CDR3 is TGCAGTGCTGTGAGCGGTGCAACTAATGAAAAACTGTTTTTT.

There are a few counts of this clonotype. The CDR3 DNA reads as TGTGCCAGCAAGCACAGGTTCGACTATGGCTACACCTTC. This codes for CASKHRFDYGYTF. The chain recombines TRBV6-2 or TRBV6-3 with TRBJ1-2, with D perhaps matching TRBD1 (5 bases). The CDR3 has 13 residues. The germline V gene encodes CDR1 MNHEY and CDR2 SVGEGT. V was pared by 7 bases and J by 3 bases, with 12 bases between.

The table lists this clonotype with many counts. The chain is built from TRBV12-3 or TRBV12-4 and TRBJ2-3, with TRBD1 as a possible D gene (6 bases). The germline V and J ends were trimmed by 6 bases and 4 bases, with 14 bases remaining between them. CDR3 size: 14 residues. The CDR3 protein is CASSRGSLPDTQYF. CDR3 coding DNA: TGTGCCAGCAGCAGGGGATCCCTCCCAGATACGCAGTATTTT.

Ten or more counts support this clonotype. J is TRBJ1-1 and V is TRBV12-3 or TRBV12-4, with no clear D. V was clipped by 1 base and J by 0 bases, with 9 bases between them. The CDR3 is 15 amino acids. The DNA of the CDR3 is TGTGCCAGCAGTTTAGATCGGCTTGTGAACACTGAAGCTTTCTTT. Translated: CASSLDRLVNTEAFF.

This clonotype was observed a few times. The rearrangement joins TRBV7-3 to TRBJ2-2, with D unresolved. The length of the CDR3 is 13 residues. Germline CDR1 SGHTA, CDR2 FQGTGA. The V gene lost 5 bases and the J gene lost 6 bases, with 10 bases spanning the gap. This CDR3 is CASSLDTSGELFF. CDR3 nucleotide sequence: TGTGCCAGCAGCCTTGACACATCCGGGGAGCTGTTTTTT.

This clonotype was detected a few times. This chain joins TRBV30 and TRBJ2-2; TRBD1 might be the D (7 bases). The V gene's germline CDR1 is GTSNPN and CDR2 SVGIG (reference sequence). The CDR3 contains 18 residues. Trimming stripped 0 bases from V and 4 bases from J, with 21 bases between. CDR3 in DNA: TGTGCCTGGAGTGTAGGCCGCGGGACAGCGAAACGCACCGGGGAGCTGTTTTTT. This sequence encodes CAWSVGRGTAKRTGELFF.

The chain joins TRBV28 to TRBJ2-3; D gene uncertain. Germline CDR1 reads MDHEN; CDR2 reads SYDVKM. CDR3 length: 16 residues. Trimming pared 6 bases from V and 2 bases from J, leaving 18 bases between. CDR3 nucleotide sequence: TGTGCCAGCAGAAAGGCATTAGGTCAACTCACAGATACGCAGTATTTT. Residues: CASRKALGQLTDTQYF.

This clonotype was seen more than once but under ten times. The gene calls are TRBV10-3 and TRBJ2-2; D unresolved. Trimming left V 6 bases short and J 8 bases short, with 10 bases between. The CDR3 contains 12 residues. The germline CDR1 and CDR2 sequences are ENHRY and SYGVKD. This chain's CDR3 is CAISGSFGELFF. CDR3 sequence (DNA): TGTGCCATCAGCGGGTCGTTTGGGGAGCTGTTTTTT.

This clonotype was recorded many times. This rearrangement joins TRBV5-1 to TRBJ1-6, with 8 bases fitting TRBD1. The CDR3 is made up of 14 amino acids. Germline-derived CDR1 and CDR2 are SGHRS and YFSETQ. The J segment lost 10 bases and the V segment lost 4 bases, leaving 7 bases of the junction unmatched. CDR3 protein: CASSPGQAGSPLHF. In DNA, the CDR3 is TGCGCCAGCAGCCCGGGACAGGCCGGATCACCCCTCCACTTT.

This clonotype was recorded many times. This chain links TRBV5-1 with TRBJ1-1, with D tentatively TRBD1 (5 bases). V lost 0 bases, J lost 1 base, and 7 bases lay in between. Germline V lookup: CDR1 SGHRS, CDR2 YFSETQ. The CDR3 covers 14 residues. CDR3 sequence reads: CASSLDRGNTEAFF. In DNA, the CDR3 is TGCGCCAGCAGCTTGGATAGGGGGAACACTGAAGCTTTCTTT.

This rearrangement joins TRBV7-9 to TRBJ1-1; a weak D match, TRBD1 (5 bases). CDR1 SEHNR and CDR2 FQNEAQ come from the germline V gene (reference sequence). This CDR3 is 15 amino acids long. V was pared by 5 bases and J by 1 base, with 14 bases between. The CDR3, as DNA: TGTGCCAGCAGCACCCAGATAGGGACGAACACTGAAGCTTTCTTT. It yields the protein CASSTQIGTNTEAFF.

The chain recombines TRBV7-2 with TRBJ2-1; D possibly matches TRBD1 or TRBD2 (5 bases each). V lost 7 bases to trimming and J lost 3 bases, with 22 bases between them. The CDR3 sequence is 17 residues long. Germline V gene sequence: CDR1 SGHTA, CDR2 FQGNSA. The CDR3 protein is CASNALGEKALYNEQFF. The CDR3 DNA follows: TGTGCCAGCAACGCCTTGGGGGAGAAGGCTCTCTACAATGAGCAGTTCTTC.

J is TRBJ2-5 and V is TRBV12-3 or TRBV12-4; the D is unclear. Trimming cost V 4 bases and J 1 base, with 7 bases left between them. The CDR3 length is 13 residues. The CDR3 here is CASSYTPQETQYF. The CDR3 DNA reads as TGTGCCAGCAGTTACACCCCCCAAGAGACCCAGTACTTC.

This sequence joins TRBV7-2 and TRBJ2-3; TRBD2 matches at 9 bases. With 5 bases clipped from V and 4 bases from J, the junction kept 7 bases outside the gene matches. Germline lookup yields CDR1 SGHTA and CDR2 FQGNSA. The CDR3 spans 15 residues. CDR3 protein: CASSRSGRGPDTQYF. In nucleotides, the CDR3 is TGTGCCAGCAGCCGTAGCGGGAGAGGCCCAGATACGCAGTATTTT.